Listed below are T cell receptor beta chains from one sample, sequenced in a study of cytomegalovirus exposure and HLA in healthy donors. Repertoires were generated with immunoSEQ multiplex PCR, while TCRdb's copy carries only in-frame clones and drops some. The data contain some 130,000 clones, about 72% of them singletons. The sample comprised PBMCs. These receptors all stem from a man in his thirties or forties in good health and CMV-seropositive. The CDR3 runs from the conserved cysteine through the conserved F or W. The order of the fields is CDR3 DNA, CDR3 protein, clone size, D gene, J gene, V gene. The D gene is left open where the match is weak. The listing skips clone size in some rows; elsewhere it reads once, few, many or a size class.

CDR3nt: TGCAGCGTGGAGACAGTAGATACGCAGTATTTT; CDR3aa: CSVETVDTQYF; abundance: .; d_gene: .; j_gene: TRBJ2-3; v_gene: TRBV29-1
CDR3nt: TGTGCCAGCAGCTTAGCTCTGGTCGCGGTCGGCTACACCTTC; CDR3aa: CASSLALVAVGYTF; abundance: .; d_gene: .; j_gene: TRBJ1-2; v_gene: TRBV7-8
CDR3nt: TGCGCCAGCAGCTTGGTAGGACTCGGAAGGTACAATGAGCAGTTCTTC; CDR3aa: CASSLVGLGRYNEQFF; abundance: .; d_gene: .; j_gene: TRBJ2-1; v_gene: TRBV5-1
CDR3nt: TGCGCCAGCAGCTCAAGGGAGCTCAGCCCCTACGAGCAGTACTTC; CDR3aa: CASSSRELSPYEQYF; abundance: .; d_gene: .; j_gene: TRBJ2-7; v_gene: TRBV5-1
CDR3nt: TGTGCTAGTGGTCAAATACAGGGTGCGGCCAAAAACATTCAGTACTTC; CDR3aa: CASGQIQGAAKNIQYF; abundance: .; d_gene: .; j_gene: TRBJ2-4; v_gene: TRBV12-5
CDR3nt: TGCGCCAGCAGCTTGGGTACAGGGGGCACAGATACGCAGTATTTT; CDR3aa: CASSLGTGGTDTQYF; abundance: .; d_gene: TRBD1; j_gene: TRBJ2-3; v_gene: TRBV5-1
CDR3nt: TGCGCCAGCAGCCGACTCTCTGGGACAGGGGACACAGATACGCAGTATTTT; CDR3aa: CASSRLSGTGDTDTQYF; abundance: .; d_gene: TRBD1; j_gene: TRBJ2-3; v_gene: TRBV5-1
CDR3nt: TGTGCCAGCAGCTACAATTCGGGTCGCGGAAATGAGCAGTTCTTC; CDR3aa: CASSYNSGRGNEQFF; abundance: .; d_gene: .; j_gene: TRBJ2-1; v_gene: TRBV7-3
CDR3nt: TGTGCCAGCGCAGAACTAGCGGGAGGGTCGGGGGAGCAGTACTTC; CDR3aa: CASAELAGGSGEQYF; abundance: few; d_gene: TRBD2; j_gene: TRBJ2-7; v_gene: TRBV27
CDR3nt: TGCAGTGCTAGCAGGGGCCACGAGCAGTACTTC; CDR3aa: CSASRGHEQYF; abundance: .; d_gene: .; j_gene: TRBJ2-7; v_gene: TRBV20-1
CDR3nt: TGTGCCAGCAGGAGAGGGGGTAGCAATGAGCAGTTCTTC; CDR3aa: CASRRGGSNEQFF; abundance: .; d_gene: .; j_gene: TRBJ2-1; v_gene: TRBV6-5
CDR3nt: TGTGCCAGCAGCGGGGACTTCCCTGAAGCTTTCTTT; CDR3aa: CASSGDFPEAFF; abundance: few; d_gene: .; j_gene: TRBJ1-1; v_gene: TRBV6-6
CDR3nt: TGCGCCAGCAGCCAAGATATAGGACAGGCGATCACTGAAGCTTTCTTT; CDR3aa: CASSQDIGQAITEAFF; abundance: .; d_gene: TRBD1; j_gene: TRBJ1-1; v_gene: TRBV4-3
CDR3nt: TGTGCCATCAGTGAACTTGAAGCTTTCTTT; CDR3aa: CAISELEAFF; abundance: .; d_gene: .; j_gene: TRBJ1-1; v_gene: TRBV10-3
CDR3nt: TGTGCCAGCAGCTCTACTTCCTACAATGAGCAGTTCTTC; CDR3aa: CASSSTSYNEQFF; abundance: .; d_gene: .; j_gene: TRBJ2-1; v_gene: TRBV7-3
CDR3nt: TGTGCCAGCTCACCGTCAGAGAACACTGAAGCTTTCTTT; CDR3aa: CASSPSENTEAFF; abundance: few; d_gene: .; j_gene: TRBJ1-1; v_gene: TRBV18
CDR3nt: TGTGCCAGCAGCTGGACTAGCGGGAAAGAGACCCAGTACTTC; CDR3aa: CASSWTSGKETQYF; abundance: .; d_gene: TRBD2; j_gene: TRBJ2-5; v_gene: TRBV14
CDR3nt: TGTGCCAGCAGCCAAGACCCCCCTGGGCAGGGTAGCGAGCAGTACTTC; CDR3aa: CASSQDPPGQGSEQYF; abundance: .; d_gene: .; j_gene: TRBJ2-7; v_gene: TRBV4-2
CDR3nt: TGTGCCAGCAGTTTAACCGGACAGGGGGCTAAACCCCAGCATTTT; CDR3aa: CASSLTGQGAKPQHF; abundance: .; d_gene: TRBD1; j_gene: TRBJ1-5; v_gene: TRBV27
CDR3nt: TGCGCCAGTACTATTGGCTCCTATAATTCACCCCTCCACTTT; CDR3aa: CASTIGSYNSPLHF; abundance: .; d_gene: .; j_gene: TRBJ1-6; v_gene: TRBV5-1
CDR3nt: TGTGCCACTTCCATGAGCTCCTACGAGCAGTACTTC; CDR3aa: CATSMSSYEQYF; abundance: .; d_gene: .; j_gene: TRBJ2-7; v_gene: TRBV6-1
CDR3nt: TGTGCCAGCAGCTTGAGAGTAGCGGGTAGCACAGATACGCAGTATTTT; CDR3aa: CASSLRVAGSTDTQYF; abundance: .; d_gene: TRBD2; j_gene: TRBJ2-3; v_gene: TRBV5-6
CDR3nt: TGTGCCAGTAGTATACTCAGCGGGGTCACAGATACGCAGTATTTT; CDR3aa: CASSILSGVTDTQYF; abundance: .; d_gene: TRBD2; j_gene: TRBJ2-3; v_gene: TRBV19
CDR3nt: TGTGCCAGCAGCGTGAACCGGGAGGGTCGGCACACTGAAGCTTTCTTT; CDR3aa: CASSVNREGRHTEAFF; abundance: .; d_gene: .; j_gene: TRBJ1-1; v_gene: TRBV9
CDR3nt: TGCGCCAGCAGCCAAGATTACAGGGAGTTGTGGTGGAGCAATCAGCCCCAGCATTTT; CDR3aa: CASSQDYRELWWSNQPQHF; abundance: .; d_gene: .; j_gene: TRBJ1-5; v_gene: TRBV4-3
CDR3nt: TGTGCCAGCAGTGAAGTATGGGGACAGCCTACCTACGAGCAGTACTTC; CDR3aa: CASSEVWGQPTYEQYF; abundance: few; d_gene: TRBD1; j_gene: TRBJ2-7; v_gene: TRBV2
CDR3nt: TGTGCCAGCAGTGGGGGACAGCATAGCAATCAGCCCCAGCATTTT; CDR3aa: CASSGGQHSNQPQHF; abundance: .; d_gene: TRBD1; j_gene: TRBJ1-5; v_gene: TRBV6-1
CDR3nt: TGTGCCAGCAGCCAAGAGGGTCTGCTAGCGGGAGTAGCAGATACGCAGTATTTT; CDR3aa: CASSQEGLLAGVADTQYF; abundance: few; d_gene: TRBD2; j_gene: TRBJ2-3; v_gene: TRBV4-2
CDR3nt: TGTGCCAGCAGCTTGTCGCCGGGGAACACCGGGGAGCTGTTTTTT; CDR3aa: CASSLSPGNTGELFF; abundance: .; d_gene: .; j_gene: TRBJ2-2; v_gene: TRBV7-2
CDR3nt: TGCGCCAGCAGCTTGTTAGCGGGTTTTTCCTACGAGCAGTACTTC; CDR3aa: CASSLLAGFSYEQYF; abundance: .; d_gene: TRBD2; j_gene: TRBJ2-7; v_gene: TRBV5-1
CDR3nt: TGTGCCAGTAGTACCATAGTTACCTCAACGGGAAAACTGTTTTTT; CDR3aa: CASSTIVTSTGKLFF; abundance: .; d_gene: .; j_gene: TRBJ1-4; v_gene: TRBV19
CDR3nt: TGCGCCAGCAGCCAAGATTCCTTCGCCCGGGCTGAAGCTTTCTTT; CDR3aa: CASSQDSFARAEAFF; abundance: few; d_gene: .; j_gene: TRBJ1-1; v_gene: TRBV4-3
CDR3nt: TGTGCCAGCAGCTTAGACCTGGGGAGGAGAACAGATACGCAGTATTTT; CDR3aa: CASSLDLGRRTDTQYF; abundance: once; d_gene: .; j_gene: TRBJ2-3; v_gene: TRBV11-2
CDR3nt: TGTGCCAGCAGCTCTAATGGACACTCCACCGGGGAGCTGTTTTTT; CDR3aa: CASSSNGHSTGELFF; abundance: .; d_gene: .; j_gene: TRBJ2-2; v_gene: TRBV11-2
CDR3nt: TGTGCCACCAGCAGAGTCTTGGAGACTAGCGAGACCCAGTACTTC; CDR3aa: CATSRVLETSETQYF; abundance: .; d_gene: TRBD2; j_gene: TRBJ2-5; v_gene: TRBV15
CDR3nt: TGTGCCAGCAGCCTTGCCGGGGAGCTGTTTTTT; CDR3aa: CASSLAGELFF; abundance: .; d_gene: .; j_gene: TRBJ2-2; v_gene: TRBV28
CDR3nt: TGTGCCAGCAGCTTAAGGGCTAGCGGGAGCACAGATACGCAGTATTTT; CDR3aa: CASSLRASGSTDTQYF; abundance: .; d_gene: TRBD2; j_gene: TRBJ2-3; v_gene: TRBV7-2
CDR3nt: TGTGCCAGCAGCCAAGTAGCGTGGAATGAGCAGTTCTTC; CDR3aa: CASSQVAWNEQFF; abundance: few; d_gene: .; j_gene: TRBJ2-1; v_gene: TRBV4-2
CDR3nt: TGTGCCAGCAGCATTCGGGGAAGGTACGAGCAGTACTTC; CDR3aa: CASSIRGRYEQYF; abundance: .; d_gene: .; j_gene: TRBJ2-7; v_gene: TRBV7-8
CDR3nt: TGTGCCAGCAGCTTAACAGTAGGAAATGAAAAACTGTTTTTT; CDR3aa: CASSLTVGNEKLFF; abundance: .; d_gene: .; j_gene: TRBJ1-4; v_gene: TRBV5-5
CDR3nt: TGTGCCAGCAGCCAGATAGGGCTAGCTGGAGATACGTACTTC; CDR3aa: CASSQIGLAGDTYF; abundance: .; d_gene: .; j_gene: TRBJ2-7; v_gene: TRBV25-1
CDR3nt: TGTGCCAGCAACAGGGACACCTTCTACGAGCAGTACTTC; CDR3aa: CASNRDTFYEQYF; abundance: .; d_gene: .; j_gene: TRBJ2-7; v_gene: TRBV2
CDR3nt: TGCGCCAGCAGCGTTACCCGTAGTAACGCCAAAAACATTCAGTACTTC; CDR3aa: CASSVTRSNAKNIQYF; abundance: .; d_gene: .; j_gene: TRBJ2-4; v_gene: TRBV10-1
CDR3nt: TGTGCCAGCAGTTACACCCCAACTAATGAAAAACTGTTTTTT; CDR3aa: CASSYTPTNEKLFF; abundance: once; d_gene: .; j_gene: TRBJ1-4; v_gene: TRBV2
CDR3nt: TGTGCCAGCAGTTTATCCGGGTACTTC; CDR3aa: CASSLSGYF; abundance: .; d_gene: .; j_gene: TRBJ2-7; v_gene: TRBV27
CDR3nt: TGTGCCAGCAGCTACAAGGAGGTCGAGGGCACTGAAGCTTTCTTT; CDR3aa: CASSYKEVEGTEAFF; abundance: once; d_gene: .; j_gene: TRBJ1-1; v_gene: TRBV11-2
CDR3nt: TGTGCCAGCAGCGCGCTGTACGGGGAGCTGTTTTTT; CDR3aa: CASSALYGELFF; abundance: few; d_gene: .; j_gene: TRBJ2-2; v_gene: TRBV11-3
CDR3nt: TGTGCCAGCAGCTTAGAAGGACTAGCGGGCCAAGAGACCCAGTACTTC; CDR3aa: CASSLEGLAGQETQYF; abundance: .; d_gene: TRBD2; j_gene: TRBJ2-5; v_gene: TRBV7-2
CDR3nt: TGTGCCAGCAGGACCAGCGGGAGGGCCTTTTTAAATGAGCAGTTCTTC; CDR3aa: CASRTSGRAFLNEQFF; abundance: .; d_gene: TRBD2; j_gene: TRBJ2-1; v_gene: TRBV11-2
CDR3nt: TGCGCCAGCAGCCAAGTGGGGGGAGAGTCGGATGAGCAGTTCTTC; CDR3aa: CASSQVGGESDEQFF; abundance: .; d_gene: .; j_gene: TRBJ2-1; v_gene: TRBV4-3
CDR3nt: TGTGCCAGCAGCCACGATGGCAGGCCCTACGAGCAGTACTTC; CDR3aa: CASSHDGRPYEQYF; abundance: .; d_gene: .; j_gene: TRBJ2-7; v_gene: TRBV4-2